The 29 T cell receptor beta chains below come from one sample, sequenced in a study of T cells in Graves' hyperthyroidism and ophthalmopathy. The investigators amplified TCR beta CDR3 regions from RNA transcripts. The HTBI primer set was used in a first-round RT-PCR of the TCR CDR3. MiXCR, applied by TCRdb to the multiplex PCR reads, yields one record per CDR3 protein. This table has fewer than 400,000 distinct CDR3 sequences, roughly 17% appearing once. Sequences were obtained from blood. Receptor source: a man aged 30-40 years with Graves' hyperthyroidism.

The genes are TRBV5-4 and TRBJ2-7; D call uncertain. The CDR3 runs 14 residues. The V gene lost 5 bases and the J gene lost 1 base, with 13 bases spanning the gap. The V gene's germline CDR1 is SGHNT and CDR2 YYREEE (reference sequence). CDR3 sequence: CASSTEVVSYEQYF. The CDR3 nucleotides are TGTGCCAGCAGTACAGAGGTCGTATCCTACGAGCAGTACTTC. The complete variable domain, with remaining parts taken from reference TRBV5-4 and TRBJ2-7, reads ETGVTQSPTHLIKTRGQQVTLRCSSQSGHNTVSWYQQALGQGPQFIFQYYREEENGRGNFPPRFSGLQFPNYSSELNVNALELDDSALYLCASSTEVVSYEQYFGPGTRLTVT.

This clonotype occurred many times. J is TRBJ1-1 and V is TRBV2; D remains ambiguous. The germline CDR1 and CDR2 sequences are SNHLY and FYNNEI. The CDR3 sequence is 15 residues long. Trimming shortened V by 7 bases and J by 5 bases, and 20 bases separated the two germline ends. CDR3 DNA sequence: TGTGCCAGCAAAGTATTTGGACGGAGGCCGACTGAAGCTTTCTTT. It is translated as CASKVFGRRPTEAFF.

This clonotype came up many times. This chain links TRBV30 with TRBJ1-2; possibly TRBD1 for D (5 bases). The CDR3 has 13 residues. Trimming cost V 3 bases and J 6 bases, with 14 bases left between them. In germline, CDR1 is GTSNPN, CDR2 SVGIG (reference sequence). CDR3: CAWSWGEVNGYTF. Here the CDR3 DNA reads TGTGCCTGGAGCTGGGGGGAGGTTAATGGCTACACCTTC.

This clonotype appeared a few times. V and J are TRBV20-1 and TRBJ2-5, with D maybe TRBD2 (6 bases). The CDR3 is 14 residues long. V was shortened by 5 bases and J by 2 bases, with 15 bases between the two germline ends. The germline V gene encodes CDR1 DFQATT and CDR2 SNEGSKA (reference sequence). CDR3 in DNA: TGCAGTGCTTACGACCATCTAGCGCAAGAGACCCAGTACTTC. It is translated as CSAYDHLAQETQYF.

The sample holds a few counts of this clonotype. The chain joins TRBV7-3 to TRBJ2-2; D unresolved. The germline V gene encodes CDR1 SGHTA and CDR2 FQGTGA. The V gene lost 2 bases and the J gene lost 4 bases, with 11 bases spanning the gap. CDR3 length: 15 residues. CDR3: CASSLLGPVTGELFF. The CDR3 nucleotides read TGTGCCAGCAGCTTATTAGGGCCGGTCACCGGGGAGCTGTTTTTT.

This clonotype showed up just a few times. The genes are TRBV7-9 and TRBJ1-5; 8 bases agree with TRBD1. In germline, CDR1 is SEHNR, CDR2 FQNEAQ (reference sequence). CDR3 length equals 17 residues. J was trimmed by 2 bases and V by 5 bases; bases with no gene match: 11. The DNA for the CDR3 is TGTGCCAGCAGCCTCTGGGCAGGGGGCATCGGCAATCAGCCCCAGCATTTT. Its translation: CASSLWAGGIGNQPQHF.

V gene TRBV5-1 combines with J gene TRBJ1-4; TRBD1 matches at 7 bases. The CDR3 covers 14 residues. J was trimmed by 7 bases and V by 4 bases; bases with no gene match: 7. Germline lookup yields CDR1 SGHRS and CDR2 YFSETQ. CDR3 sequence reads: CASSDGTASEKLFF. The CDR3 region has the DNA TGCGCCAGCAGCGACGGGACAGCGAGTGAAAAACTGTTTTTT.

V usage is TRBV5-1 and J usage is TRBJ2-5; D may be TRBD1 or TRBD2 (5 bases each). CDR1 is SGHRS, CDR2 YFSETQ, per germline. The V end lost 1 base, the J end lost 2 bases, and 15 bases lay between the germline ends. The CDR3 has 16 residues. CDR3 DNA sequence: TGCGCCAGCAGCTTGCATGGGGGAGATCATCAAGAGACCCAGTACTTC. Protein: CASSLHGGDHQETQYF.

In this sample, this clonotype turned up a few times. The chain uses TRBV5-1 and TRBJ1-1; D gene uncertain. CDR3 length: 13 residues. Germline CDR1 SGHRS, CDR2 YFSETQ. Trimming removed 4 bases from V and 5 bases from J, with 12 bases in between. The CDR3 DNA sequence: TGCGCCAGCAGCACGGAGGCGGGGACTGAAGCTTTCTTT. This sequence encodes CASSTEAGTEAFF.

This rearrangement joins TRBV6-1 to TRBJ2-1, with a weak D call TRBD1 (8 bases). CDR3 length: 15 residues. In germline, CDR1 is MNHNS, CDR2 SASEGT. The V end was cut by 5 bases, the J end by 6 bases, with 17 bases between. The CDR3 nucleotides read TGTGCCAGCAGTCTCGGACAGGGCGGGGGCAATGAGCAGTTCTTC. Translating it yields CASSLGQGGGNEQFF.

This clonotype was found many times. V and J are TRBV20-1 and TRBJ2-7; 8 bases match TRBD2. The CDR3 has 14 amino acids. With 0 bases clipped from V and 6 bases from J, the junction kept 7 bases outside the gene matches. The germline V gene encodes CDR1 DFQATT and CDR2 SNEGSKA (reference sequence). CDR3 amino acids: CSAREGLVGPEQYF. The CDR3 coding sequence is TGCAGTGCTAGAGAGGGACTAGTTGGACCCGAGCAGTACTTC.

The table lists this clonotype with a few counts. The chain carries TRBV6-1 and TRBJ2-1, with 7 bases matching TRBD1. Looked up from germline, CDR1 is MNHNS and CDR2 is SASEGT. This CDR3 has 15 amino acids. The V gene end was trimmed by 5 bases and the J gene end by 8 bases; junction bases not matched to a gene: 12. The CDR3 DNA reads TGTGCCAGCAGTCGAGCTGGGACAGCGCCTGATGAGCAGTTCTTC. Its translation: CASSRAGTAPDEQFF.

The V gene is TRBV20-1, the J gene TRBJ2-1; D gene unclear. Trimming stripped 0 bases from V and 6 bases from J, with 9 bases between. The CDR3 has 13 residues. Germline V lookup: CDR1 DFQATT, CDR2 SNEGSKA (reference sequence). CDR3 nucleotide sequence: TGCAGTGCTAGAGATTATAGGGCCAATGAGCAGTTCTTC. It is translated as CSARDYRANEQFF.

This clonotype occurred many times. V gene TRBV7-2 combines with J gene TRBJ1-6; no reliable D call. The CDR3 sequence is 16 residues long. Trimming left V 2 bases short and J 7 bases short, with 15 bases between. Looked up from germline, CDR1 is SGHTA and CDR2 is FQGNSA. The CDR3, as DNA: TGTGCCAGCAGCTTAACGAGGGCTGGGGAGAATTCACCCCTCCACTTT. Residues: CASSLTRAGENSPLHF.

This clonotype was recorded many times. The chain has TRBV14 and TRBJ2-3; unclear D gene. This CDR3 spans 15 amino acids. Trimming shortened V by 2 bases and J by 5 bases, and 14 bases separated the two germline ends. Germline V gene lookup returns CDR1 SGHDN and CDR2 FVKESK. The CDR3 nucleotides are TGTGCCAGCAGCCAACTCGCGGAACCTCTAGATACGCAGTATTTT. Translation gives CASSQLAEPLDTQYF.

This clonotype was counted ten times or more. CDR3 sequence: CASSTGLGGTDTQYF. DNA of the CDR3: TGTGCCAGCAGTACAGGGCTGGGGGGCACAGATACGCAGTATTTT. The V gene is TRBV6-1, the J gene TRBJ2-3; a weak D match, TRBD1 (6 bases). Germline CDR1 and CDR2: MNHNS and SASEGT. The CDR3 loop spans 15 amino acids. V shed 5 bases and J shed 1 base, with 13 bases lying between them.

This clonotype was recorded many times. The chain links TRBV20-1 to TRBJ2-1; 8 bases are shared with TRBD2. Germline V CDR1 and CDR2: DFQATT, SNEGSKA (reference sequence). CDR3 length: 14 amino acids. V lost 4 bases to trimming and J lost 7 bases; unmatched junction nucleotides: 9. The chain's CDR3 is CSAIPSGSGNEQFF. CDR3 bases: TGCAGTGCTATCCCCAGCGGGAGTGGTAATGAGCAGTTCTTC.

Many counts were recorded for this clonotype. The genes are TRBV2 and TRBJ2-5; D gene uncertain. Trimming stripped 3 bases from V and 1 base from J, with 9 bases between. The germline CDR1 and CDR2 sequences are SNHLY and FYNNEI. The CDR3 is made up of 14 amino acids. The CDR3 loop reads CASSDGTVQETQYF. The CDR3 DNA follows: TGTGCCAGCAGTGACGGAACGGTCCAAGAGACCCAGTACTTC. The full variable domain, completed using reference TRBV2 and TRBJ2-5, is EPEVTQTPSHQVTQMGQEVILRCVPISNHLYFYWYRQILGQKVEFLVSFYNNEISEKSEIFDDQFSVERPDGSNFTLKIRSTKLEDSAMYFCASSDGTVQETQYFGPGTRLLVL.

The chain is built from TRBV7-8 and TRBJ2-7, with 7 bases fitting TRBD1. Trimming took 5 bases from V and 5 from J; bases not matched to a gene: 9. CDR1 and CDR2 (germline): SGHVS, FQNEAQ. The CDR3 totals 14 residues. CDR3 coding DNA: TGTGCCAGCAGCCCCTTTGACAGGGCCAACGAGCAGTACTTC. Protein sequence: CASSPFDRANEQYF.

On this clonotype itself: The junction and the germline gene differ at one end; a read error may be behind it. The chain joins TRBV2 to TRBJ2-2, with 12 positions matching TRBD2. This CDR3 region has 15 residues. CDR1 and CDR2 from the germline V gene are SNHLY and FYNNEI. The CDR3 sequence is CASTLLAGGTGGLFF. In DNA, the CDR3 is TGTGCCAGCACCTTACTAGCGGGAGGAACCGGGGGGCTGTTTTTT.

The rearrangement links TRBV18 to TRBJ2-7, with D hard to call. This CDR3 has 16 residues. V lost 1 base to trimming and J lost 0 bases, with 13 bases between them. Germline CDR1 reads KGHSH; CDR2 reads LQKENI. CDR3 DNA sequence: TGTGCCAGCTCACCACTTACGTCCGATAGCTCCTACGAGCAGTACTTC. Protein product: CASSPLTSDSSYEQYF.

The rearrangement joins TRBV6-1 to TRBJ2-7, with D possibly called TRBD1 or TRBD2 (5 bases each). The germline CDR1 and CDR2 sequences are MNHNS and SASEGT. Between the trimmed V and J ends, which lost 5 bases and 1 base, there was a span of 21 bases. This CDR3 has 17 amino acids. In DNA form, the CDR3 reads TGTGCCAGCAGTCCGGGGCCGGGAAGGGGTGGTTCCTACGAGCAGTACTTC. Translating gives CASSPGPGRGGSYEQYF.

This chain joins TRBV14 and TRBJ1-2; unclear D gene. In germline, CDR1 is SGHDN, CDR2 FVKESK. With 1 base removed from V and 9 bases from J, the gap between germline ends came to 15 bases. The CDR3 is 14 amino acids. CDR3 in amino acids: CASSQVGSGWSYTF. CDR3 bases: TGTGCCAGCAGCCAAGTAGGGTCCGGGTGGAGCTACACCTTC.

The sample holds many counts of this clonotype. The chain is built from TRBV5-1 and TRBJ2-1; TRBD1 agrees at 7 bases. This CDR3 is built from 15 residues. Germline values: CDR1 SGHRS, CDR2 YFSETQ. V dropped 2 bases and J dropped 4; count of bases not matched to a gene: 6. CDR3 sequence (DNA): TGCGCCAGCAGCTTAGGTGGACAGGCTTACAATGAGCAGTTCTTC. Amino acids: CASSLGGQAYNEQFF. Supplemented by reference TRBV5-1 and TRBJ2-1, the full variable domain reads KAGVTQTPRYLIKTRGQQVTLSCSPISGHRSVSWYQQTPGQGLQFLFEYFSETQRNKGNFPGRFSGRQFSNSRSEMNVSTLELGDSALYLCASSLGGQAYNEQFFGPGTRLTVL.

This clonotype appeared many times. The rearrangement uses TRBV30 and TRBJ1-1; D remains unclear. The V and J ends lost 5 bases and 0 bases respectively, with 10 bases between them. This CDR3 contains 13 residues. Germline CDR1 and CDR2: GTSNPN and SVGIG (reference sequence). CDR3 DNA sequence: TGTGCCTGGGGGGATGGTTTGAACACTGAAGCTTTCTTT. It translates to CAWGDGLNTEAFF.

CDR3 region: CATSRVINTEAFF. The CDR3 region has the DNA TGTGCCACCAGCAGAGTTATCAACACTGAAGCTTTCTTT. This chain connects TRBV15 to TRBJ1-1; no definite D call. Per the germline V gene, CDR1 is LNHNV and CDR2 is YYDKDF (reference sequence). The V gene lost 1 base and the J gene lost 2 bases, with 5 bases spanning the gap. The CDR3 totals 13 residues. The full variable domain, rest sourced from reference TRBV15 and TRBJ1-1, is DAMVIQNPRYQVTQFGKPVTLSCSQTLNHNVMYWYQQKSSQAPKLLFHYYDKDFNNEADTPDNFQSRRPNTSFCFLDIRSPGLGDTAMYLCATSRVINTEAFFGQGTRLTVV.

Notes on this clonotype: Just one base apart from a much larger clone, this may be a read error. The genes are TRBV6-5 and TRBJ2-5; a weak D match, TRBD1 (5 bases). The V end lost 2 bases, the J end lost 7 bases, and 14 bases lay between the germline ends. Germline V lookup: CDR1 MNHEY, CDR2 SVGAGI. CDR3 length equals 14 residues. The CDR3 DNA sequence: TGTGCCAGCAGTTACGTTTCAGCTCAGGGGACCCAGTACTTC. Its translation is CASSYVSAQGTQYF.

This clonotype was recorded many times. The chain couples TRBV11-2 to TRBJ2-1; D might be TRBD1 or TRBD2, each matching 5 bases. The length of the CDR3 is 16 residues. V was pared by 5 bases and J by 7 bases, with 21 bases between. Germline CDR1 reads SGHAT; CDR2 reads FQNNGV. CDR3 sequence reads: CASSHPDKGGENEQFF. The CDR3 nucleotides are TGTGCCAGCAGCCACCCGGACAAAGGAGGAGAGAATGAGCAGTTCTTC.

This clonotype was picked up many times. This sequence joins TRBV2 and TRBJ1-4, with D hard to call. The germline V and J ends were trimmed by 11 bases and 4 bases, with 11 bases remaining between them. CDR1 and CDR2 from the germline V gene are SNHLY and FYNNEI. The CDR3 is 12 amino acids. The CDR3 loop reads CASRRGNEKLFF. The CDR3 DNA follows: TGTGCCTCCCGGCGAGGTAATGAAAAACTGTTTTTT.